A single sample is the source of the 9 T cell receptor beta chains below, sequenced in a study of T cell repertoires in cytomegalovirus infection. These receptors have no known antigen. MiXCR, run by TCRdb on the reads, gives a single entry per CDR3 protein. The sample includes around 900,000 distinct CDR3 sequences, roughly 30% seen only once; the top ten take about an eighth. The sequencing here drew on cultured CD8+ T cells from PBMCs, taken from culture after CMV antigen stimulation. These receptors were collected from a human donor in good health (CMV status not recorded). Some clones in this sample may be carry-over from other donors' samples.

The chain couples TRBV11-2 to TRBJ2-3; D may be TRBD1 or TRBD2 (5 bases each). Trimming took off 1 base at V and 1 base at J, with 12 bases between the two ends. The CDR3 has 16 residues. Germline V gene sequence: CDR1 SGHAT, CDR2 FQNNGV. This chain's CDR3 is CASSLVPQGRTDTQYF. CDR3 coding DNA: TGTGCCAGCAGCTTAGTCCCCCAGGGACGCACAGATACGCAGTATTTT.

V and J are TRBV7-6 and TRBJ1-2; the match to TRBD1 covers 8 bases. The CDR3 loop spans 16 amino acids. Germline lookup yields CDR1 SGHVS and CDR2 FNYEAQ. J was trimmed by 0 bases and V by 1 base; bases with no gene match: 4. The CDR3 here is CASSLGGQGPNYGYTF. The CDR3 DNA sequence: TGTGCCAGCAGCTTAGGTGGACAGGGACCTAACTATGGCTACACCTTC.

This clonotype was counted many times. The chain uses TRBV7-6 and TRBJ2-3; D not resolved. Per germline, CDR1 SGHVS and CDR2 FNYEAQ. The CDR3 runs 15 residues. V was pared by 2 bases and J by 0 bases, with 9 bases between. The CDR3 loop reads CASSLSSTSTDTQYF. CDR3 nucleotide sequence: TGTGCCAGCAGCTTATCCTCAACTAGCACAGATACGCAGTATTTT.

The chain recombines TRBV7-9 with TRBJ1-5, with a weak D call TRBD1 (6 bases). The CDR3 spans 13 residues. Looked up from germline, CDR1 is SEHNR and CDR2 is FQNEAQ (reference sequence). Between the trimmed V and J ends, which lost 8 bases and 5 bases, there was a span of 13 bases. Here the CDR3 DNA reads TGTGCCAGCGGCAGGGGAGAGGATCAGCCCCAGCATTTT. Translating gives CASGRGEDQPQHF.

This clonotype was recorded a few times. An end of the junction differs from the germline gene, which may be a read error. The chain recombines TRBV7-7 with TRBJ2-2; D perhaps matches TRBD1 (5 bases). The CDR3 is made up of 17 amino acids. The germline V gene has CDR1 SSHAT and CDR2 FNYEAQ (reference sequence). The CDR3 region has the DNA TGTGCTAGCAGCTTAGCAGGGAACAGAGTAAACACCGGGGAGCTGTTTTTT. This gives the protein CASSLAGNRVNTGELFF.

The gene calls are TRBV2 and TRBJ2-5; weak D call: TRBD2 (6 bases). The V gene lost 4 bases and the J gene lost 2 bases, with 14 bases spanning the gap. The germline V gene encodes CDR1 SNHLY and CDR2 FYNNEI. The length of the CDR3 is 15 residues. CDR3 sequence reads: CASSVGGVPQETQYF. CDR3 coding DNA: TGTGCCAGCAGTGTTGGAGGGGTCCCGCAAGAGACCCAGTACTTC.

This clonotype was detected a few times. The J gene is TRBJ2-1, the V gene TRBV6-8, with TRBD2 matching 10 bases. Trimming at V came to 6 bases and at J to 9 bases, leaving 20 bases not matched to a gene. Germline lookup yields CDR1 MNHGY and CDR2 SAAAGT. This CDR3 has 18 amino acids. CDR3: CASRFTVYDTSGDGEQFF. The CDR3 coding sequence is TGTGCCAGCAGGTTTACGGTTTATGATACTAGCGGGGACGGTGAGCAGTTCTTC.

This chain joins TRBV12-3 or TRBV12-4 and TRBJ1-4, with D tentatively TRBD1 (6 bases). The CDR3 has 12 residues. Trimming stripped 6 bases from V and 8 bases from J, with 10 bases between. The CDR3, as DNA: TGTGCCAGCAGGGGACAAAAGGAAAAACTGTTTTTT. It translates to CASRGQKEKLFF.

This clonotype was seen more than once but under ten times. The gene calls are TRBV7-6 and TRBJ2-7; no reliable D call. The V gene's germline CDR1 is SGHVS and CDR2 FNYEAQ. V lost 5 bases and J 6 bases, leaving 11 bases between the germline ends. This CDR3 comprises 12 residues. The CDR3 sequence is CASSGSLSEQYF. CDR3 nucleotides: TGTGCCAGCAGCGGATCGCTGAGCGAGCAGTACTTC.